This T cell receptor beta chain originates from a study of glioma-infiltrating T cells. General study results and limits: Gliomas, especially low-grade, showed above-expected tissue-blood divergence; non-neoplastic patients showed below. A blood CDR3 motif signature was depleted in highly divergent patients. CDR3 overlap between tissue and blood was very small.

TCR alpha and beta CDR3 regions were amplified from RNA using iRepertoire nested multiplex PCR. One-step reverse transcription and amplification started from approximately 100-400 ng of tissue mRNA or PBMC total RNA. TCRdb re-analysed the multiplex PCR reads in MiXCR, keeping a single row per CDR3 protein. The sample holds roughly 350,000 distinct CDR3 sequences, approximately 42% seen once. This clonotype has just a few counts. No antigen is known for it. The V end was cut by 6 bases, the J end by 4 bases, with 22 bases between. The CDR3 is 17 amino acids. Germline V gene lookup returns CDR1 MDHEN and CDR2 SYDVKM.

The receptor was derived from a human donor with low-grade glioma or glioblastoma, undergoing nonglioma brain surgery, or in good health (not recorded which). Sequenced material: glioma tissue, nonneoplastic brain tissue, or PBMCs (not recorded which). The genes are TRBV28 and TRBJ2-1; the D gene is possibly TRBD2 (6 bases). This CDR3 is CASRPGRGRTRYNEQFF. CDR3 DNA sequence: TGTGCCAGCAGACCGGGGAGAGGGAGGACAAGATACAATGAGCAGTTCTTC.